A single sample gave rise to the 8 T cell receptor beta chains below, sequenced in a study of T cell repertoires in cytomegalovirus infection. Their cognate antigens are unknown. TCRdb reprocessed the reads via MiXCR and lists one record per CDR3 protein. The data show fewer than 1,000,000 distinct CDR3 sequences, around 32% seen once. The sample here was cultured CD8+ T cells from PBMCs, taken from culture after CMV antigen stimulation. The receptors originated from a human donor in good health (CMV status not recorded). Some clones in this sample may be carry-over from other donors' samples.

This clonotype was seen more than once but under ten times. One end of the junction is discordant with germline, which a read error may explain. The V gene is TRBV12-3 or TRBV12-4, the J gene TRBJ2-7; D gene uncertain. This CDR3 spans 11 amino acids. CDR3 sequence reads: CASSLALEQYF. The CDR3 DNA reads TGTGCCAGCAGCTTAGCTCTCGAGCAGTACTTC.

This clonotype was counted at least ten times. J is TRBJ1-1 and V is TRBV7-8; 7 bases line up with TRBD1. This CDR3 has 14 residues. The germline V gene encodes CDR1 SGHVS and CDR2 FQNEAQ. V lost 4 bases, J lost 6 bases, and 8 bases stayed unmatched. The CDR3 spells CASSSRQGLAEAFF. CDR3 in DNA: TGTGCCAGCAGCTCGAGACAGGGATTAGCTGAAGCTTTCTTT. Full variable domain (missing parts from reference TRBV7-8 and TRBJ1-1): GAGVSQSPRYKVAKRGQDVALRCDPISGHVSLFWYQQALGQGPEFLTYFQNEAQLDKSGLPSDRFFAERPEGSVSTLKIQRTQQEDSAVYLCASSSRQGLAEAFFGQGTRLTVV.

This clonotype was detected once. The rearrangement uses TRBV27 and TRBJ2-1, with D unresolved. Between the trimmed V and J ends, which lost 6 bases and 4 bases, there was a span of 13 bases. Germline V gene data show CDR1 as MNHEY and CDR2 as SMNVEV (reference sequence). This CDR3 region has 14 residues. The CDR3 sequence: CASRIISGYNEQFF. In DNA form, the CDR3 reads TGTGCCAGCAGAATAATATCGGGTTACAATGAGCAGTTCTTC.

This clonotype turned up a few times. This chain links TRBV6-5 with TRBJ1-1; D is ambiguous. Germline V gene sequence: CDR1 MNHEY, CDR2 SVGAGI. The CDR3 is 15 amino acids. V dropped 0 bases and J dropped 2 bases, with 10 bases sitting between them. The CDR3 DNA is TGTGCCAGCAGTTACTCTTCGGGAGCCAACACTGAAGCTTTCTTT. Its protein is CASSYSSGANTEAFF.

This clonotype was seen repeatedly, ten times or more. V and J are TRBV12-5 and TRBJ1-2, with D hard to call. Trimming shortened V by 2 bases and J by 3 bases, and 7 bases separated the two germline ends. The CDR3 loop spans 13 amino acids. CDR1 and CDR2 (germline): LGHNT, FRNRAP. This CDR3 is CASGLSGYYGYTF. DNA for the CDR3: TGTGCTAGTGGTTTGTCTGGGTACTATGGCTACACCTTC.

The J gene is TRBJ2-6, the V gene TRBV10-3, with a tentative D call TRBD1 (6 bases). Germline values: CDR1 ENHRY, CDR2 SYGVKD. The CDR3 is 18 amino acids. The V end lost 7 bases, the J end lost 0 bases, and 19 bases lay between the germline ends. CDR3 nucleotide sequence: TGTGCCATCATGTCTGATGGACAGAGCTACTCTGGGGCCAACGTCCTGACTTTC. Encoded protein: CAIMSDGQSYSGANVLTF.

The gene calls are TRBV7-1 and TRBJ1-1; no definite D call. TRBV7-1 is designated an ORF whose function remains uncertain. V was cut by 7 bases and J by 11 bases, with 11 bases left in between. The length of the CDR3 is 10 residues. This CDR3 reads CASTPVMAFF. CDR3 sequence (DNA): TGTGCCAGCACCCCGGTTATGGCTTTCTTT.

Concerning this clonotype: Germline is not matched at one junction end, which may reflect a read error. The V call is TRBV20-1, the J call TRBJ2-3; D not resolved. Germline CDR1 is DFQATT and CDR2 is SNEGSKA (reference sequence). CDR3 length: 10 residues. The CDR3 protein is CSARVDTQYF. CDR3 DNA sequence: TGCAGTGCGAGAGTTGATACGCAGTATTTT.